One and the same sample provided the 27 T cell receptor beta chains below, sequenced in a study of spatial heterogeneity in lung cancer. Time point meaning: sample taken at primary tumor resection. TCRdb called the 5' RACE reads again in MiXCR, with one record for every CDR3 protein. The top ten clones hold about 28% of a sample with 20,000 to 25,000 distinct CDR3 sequences, approximately 3% of them seen once. The sequencing here drew on PBMCs, taken at surgery. The source of these receptors is a female donor with early-stage non-small cell lung cancer.

This clonotype was observed at least ten times. This sequence joins TRBV5-6 and TRBJ2-7; 7 nucleotides agree with TRBD2. The CDR3 contains 14 residues. V lost 4 bases and J lost 6; bases outside the gene matches: 10. CDR1 SGHDT and CDR2 YYEEEE come from the germline V gene. CDR3 nucleotide sequence: TGTGCCAGCAGCGACCGGGACTATGGGGTCGAGCAGTACTTC. Translation gives CASSDRDYGVEQYF.

The J gene is TRBJ2-2, the V gene TRBV7-9; no clear D. Per germline, CDR1 SEHNR and CDR2 FQNEAQ (reference sequence). The CDR3 spans 11 residues. V was pared by 1 base and J by 7 bases, with 1 base between. The CDR3 is CASSLVGELFF. The CDR3 coding sequence is TGTGCCAGCAGCTTAGTCGGGGAGCTGTTTTTT. The full variable domain, its missing parts supplied by reference TRBV7-9 and TRBJ2-2, is DTGVSQNPRHKITKRGQNVTFRCDPISEHNRLYWYRQTLGQGPEFLTYFQNEAQLEKSRLLSDRFSAERPKGSFSTLEIQRTEQGDSAMYLCASSLVGELFFGEGSRLTVL.

This clonotype was seen ten or more times. This rearrangement joins TRBV9 to TRBJ2-1, with D possibly TRBD2 on 6 matching bases. Trimming shortened V by 4 bases and J by 4 bases, and 12 bases separated the two germline ends. This CDR3 contains 14 residues. Per germline, CDR1 SGDLS and CDR2 YYNGEE. The CDR3 nucleotides read TGTGCCAGCAGCTATAGCGGAAATTACAATGAGCAGTTCTTC. This gives the protein CASSYSGNYNEQFF.

This clonotype came up many times. Relative to the germline gene, one junction end is altered; a read error may explain this. The chain uses TRBV20-1 and TRBJ1-5; the D gene is possibly TRBD1 (6 bases). The CDR3 runs 15 residues. The germline V gene encodes CDR1 DFQATT and CDR2 SNEGSKA (reference sequence). The DNA for the CDR3 is TGCAGTGCCAGAGGGGGACGACAGGTTCCTCAGCCCCAGCATTTT. Translated: CSARGGRQVPQPQHF.

Many counts were recorded for this clonotype. V and J are TRBV27 and TRBJ2-7, with D possibly being TRBD1 or TRBD2 (7 bases each). The ends were cut back, 4 bases at V and 0 bases at J, with 19 bases in the middle. CDR1 is MNHEY, CDR2 SMNVEV, per germline (reference sequence). This CDR3 region has 17 residues. CDR3: CASSSRWGGQSSYEQYF. The CDR3 coding sequence is TGTGCCAGCAGTTCCCGTTGGGGGGGACAGTCCTCCTACGAGCAGTACTTC.

There are many counts of this clonotype. The CDR3 is CASSFIDRVYTF. The CDR3 region has the DNA TGTGCCAGCAGTTTTATAGACAGGGTCTACACCTTC. This chain joins TRBV12-3 or TRBV12-4 and TRBJ1-2; 7 nucleotides agree with TRBD1. J gave up 10 bases and V 3 bases, and 5 bases lay outside the gene matches. CDR3 length: 12 amino acids.

By frequency in the sample, this clonotype is medium-sized (0.01 to 0.1%). This rearrangement joins TRBV27 to TRBJ2-6, with TRBD2 as a possible D gene (5 bases). Per germline, CDR1 MNHEY and CDR2 SMNVEV (reference sequence). This CDR3 contains 15 residues. The V gene lost 10 bases and the J gene lost 0 bases, with 13 bases spanning the gap. CDR3 in DNA: TGTGCCACCGCTATCGGGATCTCTGGGGCCAACGTCCTGACTTTC. It codes for CATAIGISGANVLTF.

This clonotype came up a few times. At one end the junction does not follow the germline gene, possibly because of a read error. V is TRBV12-3 or TRBV12-4 and J is TRBJ2-1, with D possibly TRBD2 on 7 matching bases. CDR3 size: 14 residues. CDR3 coding DNA: TGTGCCAGGAGTTGGGGGCGGGAGTGCAATGAGCAGTTCTTC. The encoded protein is CARSWGRECNEQFF.

There are many counts of this clonotype. The V and J genes are TRBV4-2 and TRBJ1-5, with D perhaps TRBD1 (5 bases). Germline V gives CDR1 LGHNA, CDR2 YNFKEQ. V was cut by 1 base and J by 9 bases, with 28 bases left in between. This CDR3 comprises 19 residues. The CDR3 sequence: CASSQGGISGTSDYPPQHF. The DNA for the CDR3 is TGTGCCAGCAGCCAAGGTGGAATTAGTGGGACCTCGGATTATCCGCCCCAGCATTTT.

Concerning this clonotype itself: A much larger clone lies one base from this, so it may be a read error. The chain has TRBV29-1 and TRBJ1-2; D is perhaps TRBD1 (5 bases). This CDR3 comprises 14 residues. Germline V gene lookup returns CDR1 SQVTM and CDR2 ANQGSEA. The V end lost 3 bases, the J end lost 7 bases, and 18 bases lay between the germline ends. CDR3 sequence (DNA): TGCAGCGTTGAGACACCCGACAGTCAAGCTGGCTACACCTTC. Translated: CSVETPDSQAGYTF.

Ten or more counts support this clonotype. The chain employs TRBV27 and TRBJ2-7; D might be TRBD2 (5 bases). CDR1 is MNHEY and CDR2 is SMNVEV in the germline V gene (reference sequence). The CDR3 is made up of 16 amino acids. Trimming removed 4 bases from V and 4 bases from J, with 20 bases in between. This chain's CDR3 is CASSSRWTGIAYEQYF. For the CDR3, the DNA is TGTGCCAGCAGTTCGCGATGGACGGGAATAGCGTACGAGCAGTACTTC.

This clonotype occurred many times. This chain joins TRBV7-2 and TRBJ2-1; 7 bases are a match to TRBD2. V was pared by 10 bases and J by 5 bases, with 5 bases of the junction left unmatched. The germline V gene encodes CDR1 SGHTA and CDR2 FQGNSA. The CDR3 consists of 12 residues. The CDR3 spells CATLGTNNEQFF. The CDR3 DNA follows: TGTGCCACCCTGGGGACTAACAATGAGCAGTTCTTC.

This clonotype was seen repeatedly, ten times or more. The chain combines TRBV12-3 or TRBV12-4 with TRBJ1-2; 10 bases map to TRBD1. The CDR3 covers 14 residues. Trimming removed 6 bases from V and 11 bases from J; junction bases left unmatched: 12. The DNA of the CDR3 is TGTGCCAGCAGGGGACAGGGGAGGAAGAGAGGGTACACCTTC. It codes for CASRGQGRKRGYTF.

This clonotype was seen many times. The gene calls are TRBV19 and TRBJ1-1, with TRBD1 matching over 7 bases. The CDR3 extends over 15 amino acids. CDR1 and CDR2 from the germline V gene are LNHDA and SQIVND (reference sequence). With 5 bases clipped from V and 4 bases from J, the junction kept 10 bases outside the gene matches. The CDR3 loop reads CASSLATGKGTEAFF. The CDR3 DNA reads as TGTGCCAGTAGTTTGGCGACAGGGAAGGGCACTGAAGCTTTCTTT.

Ten or more counts support this clonotype. This chain connects TRBV6-5 to TRBJ1-6; no firm D call. The germline V and J ends were trimmed by 2 bases and 8 bases, with 10 bases remaining between them. Per germline, CDR1 MNHEY and CDR2 SVGAGI. This CDR3 region has 14 residues. The CDR3 loop is CASSYQPPYSPLHF. As DNA, the CDR3 is TGTGCCAGCAGTTACCAACCCCCCTATTCACCCCTCCACTTT.

This clonotype was picked up many times. The chain couples TRBV10-3 to TRBJ2-1, with TRBD2 as a possible D gene (7 bases). The CDR3 is 16 amino acids. V was trimmed by 2 bases and J by 9 bases, leaving 20 bases between them. Germline assignment: CDR1 ENHRY and CDR2 SYGVKD. CDR3 coding DNA: TGTGCCATCAGTGAGCCCCCGGGGGCGGGAGTCGTTGAGCAGTTCTTC. This translates into CAISEPPGAGVVEQFF.

The chain combines TRBV5-1 with TRBJ2-1, with a weak D call TRBD1 (6 bases). Trimming stripped 4 bases from V and 8 bases from J, with 16 bases between. The CDR3 consists of 14 residues. Germline CDR1 reads SGHRS; CDR2 reads YFSETQ. CDR3 nucleotide sequence: TGCGCCAGCAGCCTTGGCGCCCAGGGGTATGAGCAGTTCTTC. Translation: CASSLGAQGYEQFF.

Ten or more counts support this clonotype. Germline is not matched at one junction end, which may reflect a read error. The chain couples TRBV10-3 to TRBJ2-5; the D is unclear. Germline V gene data show CDR1 as ENHRY and CDR2 as SYGVKD. The CDR3 length is 12 residues. CDR3 region: CASSDPQETQYF. As DNA, the CDR3 is TGTGCCAGCAGTGACCCCCAGGAGACCCAGTACTTC.

This clonotype was detected ten times or more. V usage is TRBV7-3 and J usage is TRBJ2-5, with D perhaps being TRBD1 or TRBD2 (5 bases each). The V gene's germline CDR1 is SGHTA and CDR2 FQGTGA. CDR3 length: 13 residues. With 5 bases removed from V and 3 bases from J, the gap between germline ends came to 10 bases. The CDR3 bases are TGTGCCAGCAGCCCGGGGACCGAAGAGACCCAGTACTTC. It codes for CASSPGTEETQYF.

The sample holds many counts of this clonotype. CDR3 in DNA: TGCGCCAGCAGCCAAGTTGGACTAGCGGGATCCCGGAGGGACAATGAGCAGTTCTTC. This sequence encodes CASSQVGLAGSRRDNEQFF. The rearrangement links TRBV4-1 to TRBJ2-1; TRBD2 matches 12 bases. Germline loops: CDR1 MGHRA, CDR2 YSYEKL. The J segment lost 5 bases and the V segment lost 1 base, leaving 12 bases of the junction unmatched. CDR3 length: 19 residues.

This clonotype was counted at least ten times. The chain uses TRBV28 and TRBJ2-7, with 7 bases that match TRBD1. The CDR3 extends over 13 amino acids. The V and J ends lost 3 bases and 5 bases, in that order; junction bases with no gene match: 4. Germline values: CDR1 MDHEN, CDR2 SYDVKM. The CDR3 loop is CASSFTTGHEQYF. The CDR3 region has the DNA TGTGCCAGCAGTTTCACGACAGGGCACGAGCAGTACTTC.

This clonotype was counted ten times or more. This chain uses TRBV19 with TRBJ2-1; the match to TRBD2 covers 7 bases. The CDR3 spans 14 residues. Trimming at V came to 5 bases and at J to 7 bases, leaving 8 bases not matched to a gene. Germline lookup yields CDR1 LNHDA and CDR2 SQIVND (reference sequence). The CDR3 bases are TGTGCCAGTAGTCTGTGGGAGGGAGGGAATGAGCAGTTCTTC. It translates to CASSLWEGGNEQFF. Together with reference TRBV19 and TRBJ2-1, the CDR3 gives the full variable domain: DGGITQSPKYLFRKEGQNVTLSCEQNLNHDAMYWYRQDPGQGLRLIYYSQIVNDFQKGDIAEGYSVSREKKESFPLTVTSAQKNPTAFYLCASSLWEGGNEQFFGPGTRLTVL.

This clonotype was found many times. The chain links TRBV12-3 or TRBV12-4 to TRBJ1-2; D unresolved. V was cut by 4 bases and J by 7 bases, with 10 bases left in between. CDR3 length equals 12 residues. The CDR3 sequence is CASSSAASGYTF. The DNA for the CDR3 is TGTGCCAGCAGTTCGGCGGCGAGTGGCTACACCTTC.

The table lists this clonotype with many counts. The V and J genes are TRBV28 and TRBJ2-7; TRBD1 might be the D (5 bases). CDR1 and CDR2 from the germline V gene are MDHEN and SYDVKM. With 3 bases removed from V and 5 bases from J, the gap between germline ends came to 20 bases. The CDR3 consists of 16 residues. The CDR3 coding sequence is TGTGCCAGCAGTTTGCAGGGCCCCCCTCCCCTTGACGAGCAGTACTTC. Translating it yields CASSLQGPPPLDEQYF.

This clonotype was counted many times. The chain has TRBV3-1 and TRBJ2-2; 12 nucleotides line up with TRBD2. J gave up 0 bases and V 5 bases, and 13 bases lay outside the gene matches. Per germline, CDR1 LGHDT and CDR2 YNNKEL (reference sequence). The CDR3 is made up of 20 amino acids. The CDR3 DNA sequence: TGTGCCAGCAGCTTCAGACAGATACTAGCGGGAGGATCGAACACCGGGGAGCTGTTTTTT. This encodes CASSFRQILAGGSNTGELFF.

This clonotype was seen ten or more times. The J gene is TRBJ2-2, the V gene TRBV30; D is ambiguous. The V and J ends lost 2 bases and 4 bases respectively, with 11 bases between them. The CDR3 covers 14 residues. Germline CDR1 reads GTSNPN; CDR2 reads SVGIG (reference sequence). In DNA, the CDR3 is TGTGCCTGGAGTAGGGTTAAAGGCACCGGGGAGCTGTTTTTT. It encodes CAWSRVKGTGELFF. Drawing the rest from reference TRBV30 and TRBJ2-2, the complete variable domain is SQTIHQWPATLVQPVGSPLSLECTVEGTSNPNLYWYRQAAGRGLQLLFYSVGIGQISSEVPQNLSASRPQDRQFILSSKKLLLSDSGFYLCAWSRVKGTGELFFGEGSRLTVL.

This rearrangement joins TRBV5-4 to TRBJ1-1, with 8 nucleotides matching TRBD1. Trimming at V came to 2 bases and at J to 3 bases, leaving 9 bases not matched to a gene. Germline CDR1 SGHNT, CDR2 YYREEE (reference sequence). This CDR3 has 16 residues. CDR3: CASSFSITGGDTEAFF. DNA for the CDR3: TGTGCCAGCAGCTTTTCGATAACAGGGGGGGACACTGAAGCTTTCTTT. The complete variable domain, with remaining parts taken from reference TRBV5-4 and TRBJ1-1, reads ETGVTQSPTHLIKTRGQQVTLRCSSQSGHNTVSWYQQALGQGPQFIFQYYREEENGRGNFPPRFSGLQFPNYSSELNVNALELDDSALYLCASSFSITGGDTEAFFGQGTRLTVV.